Following are 16 T cell receptor beta chains from one sample sequenced in a study of response to subunit inactivated influenza vaccine. TCRdb re-derived calls from the RT-PCR reads in MiXCR, one entry per CDR3 protein. The data show about 520,000 distinct CDR3 sequences, 7.2% seen once. The sample in question was PBMCs from blood, obtained around 25 months after vaccination. These receptor sequences come from a man aged 50 to 69 who received an inactivated influenza vaccine.

The V and J genes are TRBV5-1 and TRBJ1-4; 7 nucleotides line up with TRBD1. CDR1 is SGHRS, CDR2 YFSETQ, per germline. The J segment lost 7 bases and the V segment lost 5 bases, leaving 8 bases of the junction unmatched. The CDR3 contains 14 residues. The CDR3 nucleotides are TGCGCCAGCAGTTGGTCAGGGGGAGGTGAAAAACTGTTTTTT. Translated, it gives CASSWSGGGEKLFF. Together with reference TRBV5-1 and TRBJ1-4, the CDR3 gives the full variable domain: KAGVTQTPRYLIKTRGQQVTLSCSPISGHRSVSWYQQTPGQGLQFLFEYFSETQRNKGNFPGRFSGRQFSNSRSEMNVSTLELGDSALYLCASSWSGGGEKLFFGSGTQLSVL.

This clonotype was detected a few times. The chain uses TRBV7-6 and TRBJ1-5; D is uncertain. This CDR3 is built from 17 residues. V lost 3 bases and J lost 2, with 17 bases in between. Germline V gives CDR1 SGHVS, CDR2 FNYEAQ. The CDR3 DNA follows: TGTGCCAGCAGCTTGGAGAGTGCTCAGGCTGGCAATCAGCCCCAGCATTTT. It encodes CASSLESAQAGNQPQHF.

This clonotype was detected a few times. The rearrangement joins TRBV10-3 to TRBJ2-7; TRBD2 is a possible D gene (6 bases). V was cut by 4 bases and J by 6 bases, with 25 bases left in between. Germline loops: CDR1 ENHRY, CDR2 SYGVKD. The CDR3 runs to 17 residues. CDR3: CAISADSSVRVRTEQYF. DNA of the CDR3: TGTGCCATCAGTGCTGATTCTAGCGTCAGGGTGAGAACCGAGCAGTACTTC.

This clonotype has only a few counts. V is TRBV20-1 and J is TRBJ2-3; D is undetermined. Germline V gives CDR1 DFQATT, CDR2 SNEGSKA (reference sequence). V dropped 2 bases and J dropped 3 bases, with 6 bases sitting between them. This CDR3 region has 12 residues. The chain's CDR3 is CSARLLTDTQYF. Here the CDR3 DNA reads TGCAGTGCTAGACTCCTAACAGATACGCAGTATTTT.

A few counts support this clonotype. The rearrangement links TRBV7-8 to TRBJ2-3, with D perhaps assigned TRBD1 or TRBD2 (6 bases each). The germline CDR1 and CDR2 sequences are SGHVS and FQNEAQ. Trimming shortened V by 2 bases and J by 9 bases, and 27 bases separated the two germline ends. CDR3 size: 18 residues. The CDR3 protein is CASSLRGPRVASPQTQYF. CDR3 sequence (DNA): TGTGCCAGCAGCTTACGGGGGCCCCGGGTGGCTAGCCCCCAGACGCAGTATTTT. Using reference TRBV7-8 and TRBJ2-3 for the parts outside the CDR3, the full variable domain is GAGVSQSPRYKVAKRGQDVALRCDPISGHVSLFWYQQALGQGPEFLTYFQNEAQLDKSGLPSDRFFAERPEGSVSTLKIQRTQQEDSAVYLCASSLRGPRVASPQTQYFGPGTRLTVL.

This clonotype was counted ten times or more. The J gene is TRBJ1-5, the V gene TRBV4-3; 7 positions match TRBD1. V shed 0 bases, J shed 2 bases, and the junction held 7 bases outside the gene matches. This CDR3 contains 17 residues. In germline, CDR1 is LGHNA, CDR2 YSLEER. In DNA form, the CDR3 reads TGCGCCAGCAGCCAAGAATCGAGGGGGCCTGGCAATCAGCCCCAGCATTTT. This translates into CASSQESRGPGNQPQHF.

This chain connects TRBV15 to TRBJ1-6; D gene unclear. Germline loops: CDR1 LNHNV, CDR2 YYDKDF (reference sequence). CDR3 length: 13 amino acids. The germline V and J ends were trimmed by 3 bases and 0 bases, with 0 bases remaining between them. The CDR3 DNA reads TGTGCCACCAGCAGCTCCTATAATTCACCCCTCCACTTT. This codes for CATSSSYNSPLHF. The whole variable domain, remainder taken from reference TRBV15 and TRBJ1-6, is DAMVIQNPRYQVTQFGKPVTLSCSQTLNHNVMYWYQQKSSQAPKLLFHYYDKDFNNEADTPDNFQSRRPNTSFCFLDIRSPGLGDTAMYLCATSSSYNSPLHFGNGTRLTVT.

V and J are TRBV2 and TRBJ2-2; D is perhaps TRBD1 (7 bases). V was pared by 10 bases and J by 0 bases, with 18 bases between. CDR1 SNHLY and CDR2 FYNNEI come from the germline V gene. This CDR3 contains 16 residues. The CDR3 region is CATPWAGGPNTGELFF. The CDR3 region has the DNA TGTGCCACCCCCTGGGCAGGGGGGCCGAACACCGGGGAGCTGTTTTTT.

V is TRBV24-1 and J is TRBJ2-2; TRBD2 matches 11 bases. J gave up 4 bases and V 0 bases, and 9 bases lay outside the gene matches. This CDR3 is 19 amino acids long. Per the germline V gene, CDR1 is KGHDR and CDR2 is SFDVKD. CDR3 in amino acids: CATSDLGTSGGGVTGELFF. The CDR3 DNA reads TGTGCCACCAGTGATTTGGGGACTAGCGGAGGAGGGGTCACCGGGGAGCTGTTTTTT.

The chain combines TRBV5-1 with TRBJ2-7; D possibly corresponds to TRBD1 (5 bases). Trimming shortened V by 4 bases and J by 3 bases, and 11 bases separated the two germline ends. This CDR3 has 13 amino acids. Germline CDR1 reads SGHRS; CDR2 reads YFSETQ. CDR3 in amino acids: CASSAQGGYEQYF. CDR3 nucleotides: TGCGCCAGCAGCGCGCAGGGTGGCTACGAGCAGTACTTC.

The sample holds a few counts of this clonotype. The CDR3 loop reads CSGSDRTIYSNQPQHF. The DNA for the CDR3 is TGCAGTGGCTCGGACAGGACCATTTATAGCAATCAGCCCCAGCATTTT. The rearrangement uses TRBV20-1 and TRBJ1-5; 7 nucleotides align to TRBD1. V shed 7 bases and J 0 bases; nucleotides not matched to a gene: 12. Germline CDR1 and CDR2: DFQATT and SNEGSKA (reference sequence). The CDR3 consists of 16 residues.

This clonotype was recorded many times. The chain carries TRBV7-9 and TRBJ1-1, with no clear D. This CDR3 contains 14 residues. Germline V gene sequence: CDR1 SEHNR, CDR2 FQNEAQ (reference sequence). The ends were cut back, 2 bases at V and 8 bases at J, with 15 bases in the middle. The CDR3 DNA follows: TGTGCCAGCAGCTTATTATCTCGGCCAATCGAAGCTTTCTTT. Translating it yields CASSLLSRPIEAFF.

This clonotype was detected many times. This CDR3 is CASSSYPSIRGNGELFF. DNA for the CDR3: TGTGCCAGCAGCTCCTACCCTTCAATAAGGGGAAACGGGGAGCTGTTTTTT. The chain is built from TRBV7-2 and TRBJ2-2, with D perhaps matching TRBD1 (5 bases). The V end was cut by 4 bases, the J end by 7 bases, with 22 bases between. The CDR3 covers 17 residues. Germline V gene lookup returns CDR1 SGHTA and CDR2 FQGNSA.

The chain's CDR3 is CASSLTGPGSNQPQHF. CDR3 nucleotide sequence: TGCGCCAGCAGCTTGACAGGACCTGGCAGCAATCAGCCCCAGCATTTT. J is TRBJ1-5 and V is TRBV5-1; TRBD1 is a possible D gene (5 bases). The length of the CDR3 is 16 residues. Germline V gene lookup returns CDR1 SGHRS and CDR2 YFSETQ. The V end was cut by 1 base, the J end by 1 base, with 12 bases between.

Only a few counts were recorded for this clonotype. This chain uses TRBV9 with TRBJ2-1, with D uncertain. V was trimmed by 0 bases and J by 4 bases, leaving 8 bases between them. This CDR3 spans 14 amino acids. Germline V gene sequence: CDR1 SGDLS, CDR2 YYNGEE. The DNA of the CDR3 is TGTGCCAGCAGCGTAGCTACCGGTTACAATGAGCAGTTCTTC. Amino acids: CASSVATGYNEQFF.

The chain carries TRBV2 and TRBJ2-1, with D maybe TRBD2 (5 bases). The CDR3 length is 14 residues. V lost 6 bases and J lost 7, with 16 bases in between. From germline, CDR1 is SNHLY and CDR2 FYNNEI. CDR3 sequence reads: CASRGLAVGNEQFF. In nucleotides, the CDR3 is TGTGCCAGCAGGGGCCTAGCTGTTGGGAATGAGCAGTTCTTC.